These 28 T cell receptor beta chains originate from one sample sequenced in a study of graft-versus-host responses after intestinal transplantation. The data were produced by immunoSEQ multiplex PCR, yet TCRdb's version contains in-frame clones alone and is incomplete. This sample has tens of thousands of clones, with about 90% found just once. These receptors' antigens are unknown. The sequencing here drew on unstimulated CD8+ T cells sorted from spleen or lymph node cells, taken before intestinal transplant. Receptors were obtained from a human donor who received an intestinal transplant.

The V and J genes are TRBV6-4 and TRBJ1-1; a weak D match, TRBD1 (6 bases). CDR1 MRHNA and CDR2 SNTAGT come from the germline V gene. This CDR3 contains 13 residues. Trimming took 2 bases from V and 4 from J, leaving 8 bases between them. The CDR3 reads CASSDAGATEAFF. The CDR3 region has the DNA TGTGCCAGCAGTGACGCGGGGGCCACTGAAGCTTTCTTT.

CDR3 in amino acids: CASRPLTPKYSNQPQHF. In nucleotides, the CDR3 is TGTGCCAGCAGGCCATTGACACCGAAATATAGCAATCAGCCCCAGCATTTT. The chain carries TRBV28 and TRBJ1-5; D unclear. Germline CDR1 reads MDHEN; CDR2 reads SYDVKM. Trimming cost V 6 bases and J 0 bases, with 18 bases left between them. This CDR3 is built from 17 residues.

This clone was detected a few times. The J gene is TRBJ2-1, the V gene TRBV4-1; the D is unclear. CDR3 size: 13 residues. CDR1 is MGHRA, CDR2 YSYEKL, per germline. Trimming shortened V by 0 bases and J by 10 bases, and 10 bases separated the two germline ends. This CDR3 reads CASSQDPTVEQFF. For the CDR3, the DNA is TGCGCCAGCAGCCAAGATCCAACAGTCGAGCAGTTCTTC.

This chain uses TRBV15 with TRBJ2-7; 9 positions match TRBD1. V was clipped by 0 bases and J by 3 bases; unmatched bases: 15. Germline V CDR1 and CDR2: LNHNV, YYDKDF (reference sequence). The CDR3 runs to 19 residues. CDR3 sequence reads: CATSRDIGLSAGQGYEQYF. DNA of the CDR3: TGTGCCACCAGCAGAGATATCGGACTATCGGCGGGACAGGGCTACGAGCAGTACTTC.

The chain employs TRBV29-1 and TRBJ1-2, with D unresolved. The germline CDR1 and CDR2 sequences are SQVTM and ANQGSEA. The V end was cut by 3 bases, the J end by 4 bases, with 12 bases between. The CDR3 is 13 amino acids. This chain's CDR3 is CSVDFGDSYGYTF. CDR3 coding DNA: TGCAGCGTTGATTTCGGGGATTCCTATGGCTACACCTTC.

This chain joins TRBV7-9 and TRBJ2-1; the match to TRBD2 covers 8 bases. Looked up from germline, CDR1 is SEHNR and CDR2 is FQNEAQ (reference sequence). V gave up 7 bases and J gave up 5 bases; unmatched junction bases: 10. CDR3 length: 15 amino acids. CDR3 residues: CASNHGEAGDNEQFF. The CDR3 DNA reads TGTGCCAGCAACCATGGTGAAGCGGGGGACAATGAGCAGTTCTTC.

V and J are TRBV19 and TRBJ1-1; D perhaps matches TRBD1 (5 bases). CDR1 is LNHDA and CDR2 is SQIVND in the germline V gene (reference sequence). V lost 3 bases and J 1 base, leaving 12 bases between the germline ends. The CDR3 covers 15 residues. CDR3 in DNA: TGTGCCAGTAGTATCACCAGCGGGGGGAACACTGAAGCTTTCTTT. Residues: CASSITSGGNTEAFF.

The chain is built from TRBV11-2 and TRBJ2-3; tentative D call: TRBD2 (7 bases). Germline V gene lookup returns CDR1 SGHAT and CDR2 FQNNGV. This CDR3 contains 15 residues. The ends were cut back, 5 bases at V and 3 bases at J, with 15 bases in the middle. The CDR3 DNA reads TGTGCCAGCAGCGCTCGCGGGGGCCCGACAGATACGCAGTATTTT. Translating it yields CASSARGGPTDTQYF.

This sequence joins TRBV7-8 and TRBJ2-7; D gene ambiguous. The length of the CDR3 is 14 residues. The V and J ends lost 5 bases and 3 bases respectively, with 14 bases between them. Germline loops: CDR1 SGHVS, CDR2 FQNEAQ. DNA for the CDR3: TGTGCCAGCAGCGTTTCCCTGTTGAGCTACGAGCAGTACTTC. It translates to CASSVSLLSYEQYF. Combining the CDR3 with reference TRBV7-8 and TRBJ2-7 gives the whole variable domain GAGVSQSPRYKVAKRGQDVALRCDPISGHVSLFWYQQALGQGPEFLTYFQNEAQLDKSGLPSDRFFAERPEGSVSTLKIQRTQQEDSAVYLCASSVSLLSYEQYFGPGTRLTVT.

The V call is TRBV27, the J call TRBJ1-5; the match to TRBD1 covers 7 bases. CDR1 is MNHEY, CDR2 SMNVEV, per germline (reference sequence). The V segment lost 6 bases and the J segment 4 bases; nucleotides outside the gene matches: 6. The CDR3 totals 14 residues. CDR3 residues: CASSSQGSNQPQHF. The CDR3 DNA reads TGTGCCAGCAGCTCACAGGGGTCTAATCAGCCCCAGCATTTT.

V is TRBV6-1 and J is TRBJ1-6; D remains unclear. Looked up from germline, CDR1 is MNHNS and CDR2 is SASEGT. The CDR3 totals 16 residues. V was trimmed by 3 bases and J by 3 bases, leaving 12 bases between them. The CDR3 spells CASSDGPQIYNSPLHF. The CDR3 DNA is TGTGCCAGCAGTGATGGCCCACAGATCTATAATTCACCCCTCCACTTT.

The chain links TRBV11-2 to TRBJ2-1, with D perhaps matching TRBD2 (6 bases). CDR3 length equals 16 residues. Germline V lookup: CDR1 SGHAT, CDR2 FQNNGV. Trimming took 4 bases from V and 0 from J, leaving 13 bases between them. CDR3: CASSWRAQHSYNEQFF. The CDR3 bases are TGTGCCAGCAGCTGGAGGGCCCAACACTCCTACAATGAGCAGTTCTTC. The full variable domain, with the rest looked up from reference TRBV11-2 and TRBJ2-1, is EAGVAQSPRYKIIEKRQSVAFWCNPISGHATLYWYQQILGQGPKLLIQFQNNGVVDDSQLPKDRFSAERLKGVDSTLKIQPAKLEDSAVYLCASSWRAQHSYNEQFFGPGTRLTVL.

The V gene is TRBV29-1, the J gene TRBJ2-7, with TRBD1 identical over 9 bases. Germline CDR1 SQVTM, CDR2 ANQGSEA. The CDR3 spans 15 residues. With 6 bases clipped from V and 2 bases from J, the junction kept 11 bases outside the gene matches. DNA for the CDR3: TGCAGCGTCACAGGGGGCGGCATCCCCGCCTACGAGCAGTACTTC. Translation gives CSVTGGGIPAYEQYF.

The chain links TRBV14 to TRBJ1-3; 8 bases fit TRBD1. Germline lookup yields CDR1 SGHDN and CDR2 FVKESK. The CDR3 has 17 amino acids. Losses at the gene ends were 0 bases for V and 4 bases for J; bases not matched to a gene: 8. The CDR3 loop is CASSQDARTGPGNTIYF. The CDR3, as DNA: TGTGCCAGCAGCCAAGATGCCAGGACAGGGCCCGGAAACACCATATATTTT.

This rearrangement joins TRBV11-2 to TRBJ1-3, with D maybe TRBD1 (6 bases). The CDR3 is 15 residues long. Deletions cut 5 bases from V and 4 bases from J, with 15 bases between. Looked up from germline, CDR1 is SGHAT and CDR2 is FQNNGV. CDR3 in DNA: TGTGCCAGCAGCACCCAACAGGGTTGGGGAAACACCATATATTTT. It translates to CASSTQQGWGNTIYF.

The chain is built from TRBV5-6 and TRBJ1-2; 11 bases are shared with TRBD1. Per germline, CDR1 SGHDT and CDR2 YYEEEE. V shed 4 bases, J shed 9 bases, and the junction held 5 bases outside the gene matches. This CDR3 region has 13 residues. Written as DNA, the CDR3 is TGTGCCAGCAGCCGAGGACAGGGGGCTCGCTACACCTTC. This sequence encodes CASSRGQGARYTF.

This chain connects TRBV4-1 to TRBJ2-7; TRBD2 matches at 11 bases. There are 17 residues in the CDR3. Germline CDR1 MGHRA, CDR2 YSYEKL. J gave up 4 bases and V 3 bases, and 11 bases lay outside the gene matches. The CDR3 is CASSHQAGTSGRYEQYF. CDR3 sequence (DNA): TGCGCCAGCAGCCACCAAGCCGGGACTAGCGGACGGTACGAGCAGTACTTC.

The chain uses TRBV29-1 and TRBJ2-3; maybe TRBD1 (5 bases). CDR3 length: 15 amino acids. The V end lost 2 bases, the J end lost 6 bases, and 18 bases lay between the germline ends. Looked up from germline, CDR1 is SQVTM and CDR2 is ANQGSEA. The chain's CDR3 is CSVEPPREGDDTQYF. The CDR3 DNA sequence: TGCAGCGTTGAACCTCCCAGAGAAGGGGATGATACGCAGTATTTT.

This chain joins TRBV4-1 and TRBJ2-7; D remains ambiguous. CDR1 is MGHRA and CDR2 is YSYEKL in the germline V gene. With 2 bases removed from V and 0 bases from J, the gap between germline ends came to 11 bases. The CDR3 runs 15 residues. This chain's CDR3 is CASSQQAGSSYEQYF. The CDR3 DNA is TGCGCCAGCAGCCAACAGGCCGGCAGCTCCTACGAGCAGTACTTC.

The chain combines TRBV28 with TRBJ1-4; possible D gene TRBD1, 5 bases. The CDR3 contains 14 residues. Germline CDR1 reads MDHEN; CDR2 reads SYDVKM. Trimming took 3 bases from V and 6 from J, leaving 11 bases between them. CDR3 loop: CASSFRARDEKLFF. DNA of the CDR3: TGTGCCAGCAGTTTCAGGGCCCGGGATGAAAAACTGTTTTTT.

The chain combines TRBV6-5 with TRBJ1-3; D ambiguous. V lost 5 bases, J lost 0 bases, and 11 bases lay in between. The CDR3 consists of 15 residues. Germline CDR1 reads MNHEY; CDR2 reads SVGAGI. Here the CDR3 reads CASSPEQSSGNTIYF. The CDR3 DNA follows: TGTGCCAGCAGTCCGGAACAGAGCTCTGGAAACACCATATATTTT.

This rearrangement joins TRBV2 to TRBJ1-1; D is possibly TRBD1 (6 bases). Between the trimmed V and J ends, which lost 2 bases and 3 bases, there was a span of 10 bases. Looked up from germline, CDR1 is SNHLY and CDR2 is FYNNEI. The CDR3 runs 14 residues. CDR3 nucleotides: TGTGCCAGCAGTGAAACGACAGGCTACACTGAAGCTTTCTTT. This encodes CASSETTGYTEAFF.

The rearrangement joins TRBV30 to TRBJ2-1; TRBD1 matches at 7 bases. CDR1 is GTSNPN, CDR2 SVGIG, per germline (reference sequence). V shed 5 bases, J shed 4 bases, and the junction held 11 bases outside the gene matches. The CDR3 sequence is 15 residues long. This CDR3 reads CAWAEGAETYNEQFF. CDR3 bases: TGTGCCTGGGCTGAGGGGGCCGAGACGTACAATGAGCAGTTCTTC.

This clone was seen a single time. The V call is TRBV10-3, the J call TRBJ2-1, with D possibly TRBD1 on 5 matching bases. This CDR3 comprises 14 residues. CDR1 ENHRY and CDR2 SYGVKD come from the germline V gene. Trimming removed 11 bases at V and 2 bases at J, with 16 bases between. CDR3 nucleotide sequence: TGTGCCGCCAGGGCTTACGGAGCCTACAATGAGCAGTTCTTC. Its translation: CAARAYGAYNEQFF.

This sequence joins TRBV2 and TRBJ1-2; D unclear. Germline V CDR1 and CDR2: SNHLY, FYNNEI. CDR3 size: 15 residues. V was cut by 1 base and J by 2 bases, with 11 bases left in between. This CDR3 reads CASSEGREGNYGYTF. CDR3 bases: TGTGCCAGCAGTGAAGGACGAGAGGGCAACTATGGCTACACCTTC.

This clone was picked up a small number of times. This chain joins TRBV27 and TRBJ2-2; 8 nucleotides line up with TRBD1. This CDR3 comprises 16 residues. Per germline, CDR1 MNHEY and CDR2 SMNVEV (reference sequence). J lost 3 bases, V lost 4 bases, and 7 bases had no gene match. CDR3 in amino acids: CASSSLDRAHTGELFF. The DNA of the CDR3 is TGTGCCAGCAGTTCCCTGGACAGGGCACACACCGGGGAGCTGTTTTTT.

CDR3: CASSEGAGAYEQYF. CDR3 sequence (DNA): TGTGCCAGCAGTGAAGGGGCAGGGGCCTACGAGCAGTACTTC. The chain couples TRBV6-5 to TRBJ2-7, with D possibly matching TRBD1 (6 bases). The CDR3 covers 14 residues. Per germline, CDR1 MNHEY and CDR2 SVGAGI. The germline V and J ends were trimmed by 5 bases and 2 bases, with 13 bases remaining between them.

Written as DNA, the CDR3 is TGTGCCAGCAGTTTATCCGGGGCCTACAATGAGCAGTTCTTC. This gives the protein CASSLSGAYNEQFF. V is TRBV27 and J is TRBJ2-1, with D maybe TRBD2 (5 bases). The germline gives CDR1 MNHEY, CDR2 SMNVEV (reference sequence). Deletions cut 0 bases from V and 2 bases from J, with 5 bases between. The length of the CDR3 is 14 residues.